This T cell receptor beta chain appears in the sequencing data of a study of blood T cell repertoires in COVID-19. Overall study context: Spain, Italy and the United States supplied samples that represented acute and convalescent COVID-19. The cDNA or gDNA used as material had been derived from T cells, B-cell-depleted T cells, or PBMCs.

Per the authors' pipeline: Researchers report that nucleated cell counts were estimated from reference gene primer amplification. The protocol was immunoSEQ multiplex PCR, while the TCRdb copy is restricted to in-frame clones and leaves out a portion. V, J and clone size were drawn from that table, and D and trimming were deduced from the DNA. The profile shows about 250,000 clones, around 89% of them singletons. Sequenced material: peripheral blood. The sequence was obtained from a man aged 30 to 39 with acute or convalescent COVID-19.

In DNA, the CDR3 is TGTGCCAGCAGCCCTGCAAGCGAAAAACTGTTTTTT. Protein product: CASSPASEKLFF. This chain joins TRBV7-8 and TRBJ1-4; D ambiguous. The CDR3 extends over 12 amino acids. V was shortened by 5 bases and J by 8 bases, with 9 bases between the two germline ends. In germline, CDR1 is SGHVS, CDR2 FQNEAQ. The full variable domain, with the rest looked up from reference TRBV7-8 and TRBJ1-4, is GAGVSQSPRYKVAKRGQDVALRCDPISGHVSLFWYQQALGQGPEFLTYFQNEAQLDKSGLPSDRFFAERPEGSVSTLKIQRTQQEDSAVYLCASSPASEKLFFGSGTQLSVL.